This T cell receptor beta chain was identified during a study of response to subunit inactivated influenza vaccine (dated by TCRdb to 2016 to 2018). About the investigation overall: Deep quantitative T cell receptor repertoire profiling was used in the study to track responses to a trivalent subunit inactivated influenza vaccine. The study at large found these results: It was suggested by the authors that each seasonal influenza vaccination may recruit only a limited number of new T cells.

Per the germline V gene (reference sequence), SGHKS is the CDR1 and YYEKEE is the CDR2. The CDR3 runs 17 residues from the cysteine to the phenylalanine. Only the CDR3 DNA stays, 51 bases, in frame from base 1. V is clipped by 4 bases and J by 0 bases, and the sequence between their germline boundaries is 19 bases long. To prepare the library, RT-PCR was applied. Sequencing was performed on an Illumina HiSeq 2500. TCRdb's own reprocessing of the public reads used fastp at Q25 and MiXCR and kept productive beta chains. Under each unique CDR3 protein, matching rows form one entry showing the most common genes and DNA. This sample gives some 500,000 distinct CDR3 sequences in total; approximately 15% of them show up just once. The biggest ten clones account for less than 4% of the sample. Details on this clonotype: Its antigen is not yet known. Base-call qualities are not available, and no considerably larger clone is one nucleotide away.

The V gene is TRBV5-5 and the J gene is TRBJ1-1, with the D gene uncertain. This material consisted of CD4+ T cells sorted from PBMCs, taken 23 to 25 months after vaccination. The clonotype comes from a man in his fifties or sixties who received an inactivated influenza vaccine. Donor details come from another sample of the same person, matched by shared clones. Here the CDR3 is given as CASSLGGHIRLNTEAFF. The nucleotides are TGTGCCAGCAGCCTGGGTGGGCACATCCGGTTGAACACTGAAGCTTTCTTT.